Listed below are T cell receptor beta chains from one sample, sequenced in a study of T cells in Graves' hyperthyroidism and ophthalmopathy. TCRdb re-called the multiplex PCR reads through MiXCR, storing one row per CDR3 protein. The sample holds hundreds of thousands of distinct CDR3 sequences, around 39% seen once. Sequenced: blood. Receptor source: a man aged 18 to 35 with Graves' hyperthyroidism. Both conserved end residues are part of each CDR3. D genes are given only for firm matches. Not all rows give a size; the values are once, few, many and, for expanded clones, a class.

cdr3_length	clone_size	j_call	d_call	v_call	cdr3_nt	cdr3_aa
14	few	TRBJ2-7	TRBD2	TRBV20-1	TGCAGTGCCCTCTTCCTAGCGGGAGTTAACGAGCAGTACTTC	CSALFLAGVNEQYF
16	NA	TRBJ1-1	TRBD1	TRBV9	TGTGCCAGCAGCGTGACAGGGGTCAACACCGGGGCTGAAGCTTTCTTT	CASSVTGVNTGAEAFF
16	few	TRBJ1-5	NA	TRBV19	TGTGCCAGTAGTAGATCGTACACAGGGCACAATCAGCCCCAGCATTTT	CASSRSYTGHNQPQHF
13	many	TRBJ1-4	NA	TRBV6-5	TGTGCCAGCAGCCCTACTGGGGAGGAAAAACTGTTTTTT	CASSPTGEEKLFF
16	NA	TRBJ2-2	TRBD1	TRBV7-9	TGTGCCAGCAGCGCCAGCCAGGACAGGGGTGTCGGGGAGCTGTTTTTT	CASSASQDRGVGELFF
12	NA	TRBJ2-2	NA	TRBV7-2	TGTGCCAGCAGCTTAGCGCTCTGGGAGCTGTTTTTT	CASSLALWELFF
13	NA	TRBJ1-2	NA	TRBV6-5	TGTGCCAGCAGTCCGGTTGGGTTCTATGGCTACACCTTC	CASSPVGFYGYTF
8	NA	TRBJ2-7	NA	TRBV7-2	TGTCCCAGCTACGAGCAGTACTTC	CPSYEQYF
14	NA	TRBJ1-6	NA	TRBV6-5	TGTGCCAGCAGTCCCCAAAAGGGGGATTCACCCCTCCACTTT	CASSPQKGDSPLHF
14	few	TRBJ1-1	NA	TRBV19	TGTGCCAGTAGTATAGCGCAGGGCGGGACTGAAGCTTTCTTT	CASSIAQGGTEAFF
15	few	TRBJ2-7	TRBD2	TRBV2	TGTGCCAGCAGTTACGAGGCGGGAGCTCTCCGCGAGCAGTACTTC	CASSYEAGALREQYF
14	few	TRBJ1-1	NA	TRBV11-2	TGTGCCAGCCACTGGTGGAAGGAGGACACTGAAGCTTTCTTT	CASHWWKEDTEAFF
12	NA	TRBJ1-2	NA	TRBV5-6	TGTGCCAGCAGCATCGACAGGAATGGCTACACCTTC	CASSIDRNGYTF
16	NA	TRBJ1-5	NA	TRBV9	TGTGCCAGCAGCGCCCTCGGGGTAGCGGGGGGTCAGCCCCAGCATTTT	CASSALGVAGGQPQHF
15	NA	TRBJ1-4	NA	TRBV12-3/TRBV12-4	TGTGCCAGCAGTTTATTTGGCCGGGGGCGAGAAAAACTGTTTTTT	CASSLFGRGREKLFF
13	few	TRBJ1-1	NA	TRBV12-3/TRBV12-4	TGTGCCAGCAGCTTTGGGACATCTGGTGAAGCTTTCTTT	CASSFGTSGEAFF
14	few	TRBJ1-1	TRBD1	TRBV12-3/TRBV12-4	TGTGCCAGCAGCCCGACAGGGGTTGGCACTGAAGCTTTCTTT	CASSPTGVGTEAFF